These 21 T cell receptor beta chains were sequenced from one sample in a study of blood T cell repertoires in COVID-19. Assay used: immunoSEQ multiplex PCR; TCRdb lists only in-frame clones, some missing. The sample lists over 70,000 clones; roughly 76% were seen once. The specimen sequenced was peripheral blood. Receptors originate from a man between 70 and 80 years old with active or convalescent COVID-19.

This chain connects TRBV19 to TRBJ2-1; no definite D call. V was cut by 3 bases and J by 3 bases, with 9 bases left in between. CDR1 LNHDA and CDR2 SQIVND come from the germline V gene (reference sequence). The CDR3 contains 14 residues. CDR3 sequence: CASSMAVGYNEQFF. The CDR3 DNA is TGTGCCAGTAGTATGGCGGTGGGCTACAATGAGCAGTTCTTC.

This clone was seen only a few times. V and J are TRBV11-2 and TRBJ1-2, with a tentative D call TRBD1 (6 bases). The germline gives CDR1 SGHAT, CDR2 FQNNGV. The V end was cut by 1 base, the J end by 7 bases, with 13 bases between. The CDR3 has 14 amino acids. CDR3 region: CASSLGQGRGGYTF. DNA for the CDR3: TGTGCCAGCAGCTTAGGTCAGGGGCGAGGTGGCTACACCTTC.

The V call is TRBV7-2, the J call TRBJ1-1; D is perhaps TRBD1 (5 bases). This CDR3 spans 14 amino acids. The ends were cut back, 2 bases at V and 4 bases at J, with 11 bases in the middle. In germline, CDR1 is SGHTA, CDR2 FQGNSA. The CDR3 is CASSLMMGGTEAFF. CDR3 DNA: TGTGCCAGCAGCTTAATGATGGGGGGCACTGAAGCTTTCTTT.

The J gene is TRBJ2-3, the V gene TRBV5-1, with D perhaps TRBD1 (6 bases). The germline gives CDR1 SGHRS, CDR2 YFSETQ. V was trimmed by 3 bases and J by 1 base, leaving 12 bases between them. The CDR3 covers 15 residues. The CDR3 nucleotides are TGCGCCAGCAGCTCGCAGGGGATTGGCACAGATACGCAGTATTTT. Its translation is CASSSQGIGTDTQYF.

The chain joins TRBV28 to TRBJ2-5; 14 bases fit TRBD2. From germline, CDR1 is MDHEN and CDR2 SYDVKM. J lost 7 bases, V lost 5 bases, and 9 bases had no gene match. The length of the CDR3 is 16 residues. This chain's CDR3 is CASSLEQGLAGGTQYF. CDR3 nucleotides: TGTGCCAGCAGTCTGGAACAAGGACTAGCGGGGGGGACCCAGTACTTC.

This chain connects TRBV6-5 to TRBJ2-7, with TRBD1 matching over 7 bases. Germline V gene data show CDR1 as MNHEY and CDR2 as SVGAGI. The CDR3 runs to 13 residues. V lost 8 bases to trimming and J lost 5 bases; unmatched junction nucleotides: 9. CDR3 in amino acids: CASGRQGQNEQYF. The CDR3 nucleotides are TGTGCCAGCGGGAGACAGGGTCAAAACGAGCAGTACTTC.

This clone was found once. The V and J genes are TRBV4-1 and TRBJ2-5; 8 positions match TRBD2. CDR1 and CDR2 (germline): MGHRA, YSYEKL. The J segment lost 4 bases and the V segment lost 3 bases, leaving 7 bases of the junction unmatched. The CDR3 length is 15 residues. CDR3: CASSQPGLGLETQYF. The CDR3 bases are TGCGCCAGCAGCCAGCCGGGACTAGGGTTAGAGACCCAGTACTTC.

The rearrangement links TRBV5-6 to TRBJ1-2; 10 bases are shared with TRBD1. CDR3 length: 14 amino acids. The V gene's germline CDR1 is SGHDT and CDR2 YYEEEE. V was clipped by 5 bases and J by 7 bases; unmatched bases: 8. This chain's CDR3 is CASRPTTGGLGYTF. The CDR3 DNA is TGTGCCAGCAGGCCTACGACAGGGGGCCTTGGCTACACCTTC.

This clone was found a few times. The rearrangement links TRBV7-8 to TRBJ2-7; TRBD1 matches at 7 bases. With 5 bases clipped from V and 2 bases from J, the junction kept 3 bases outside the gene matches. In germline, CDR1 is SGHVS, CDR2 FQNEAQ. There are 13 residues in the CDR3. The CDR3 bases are TGTGCCAGCAGCACTGGGACAGCCTACGAGCAGTACTTC. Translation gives CASSTGTAYEQYF.

The CDR3 DNA sequence: TGTGCCTGGAGTGTTACCTATAATTCACCCCTCCACTTT. This sequence encodes CAWSVTYNSPLHF. V and J are TRBV30 and TRBJ1-6, with unresolved D. CDR3 length: 13 amino acids. Germline V gene data show CDR1 as GTSNPN and CDR2 as SVGIG (reference sequence). V was shortened by 0 bases and J by 2 bases, with 2 bases between the two germline ends.

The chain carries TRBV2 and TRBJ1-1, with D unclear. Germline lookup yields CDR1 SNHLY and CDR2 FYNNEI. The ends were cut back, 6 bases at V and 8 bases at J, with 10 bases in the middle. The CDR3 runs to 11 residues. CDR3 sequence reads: CASRVTEEAFF. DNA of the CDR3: TGTGCCAGCAGAGTAACAGAGGAAGCTTTCTTT.

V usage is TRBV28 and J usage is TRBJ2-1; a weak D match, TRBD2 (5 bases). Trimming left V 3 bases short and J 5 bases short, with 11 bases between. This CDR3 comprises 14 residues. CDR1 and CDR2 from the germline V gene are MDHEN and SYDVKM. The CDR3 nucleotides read TGTGCCAGCAGTTTTGAGACGGAGGACAATGAGCAGTTCTTC. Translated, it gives CASSFETEDNEQFF.

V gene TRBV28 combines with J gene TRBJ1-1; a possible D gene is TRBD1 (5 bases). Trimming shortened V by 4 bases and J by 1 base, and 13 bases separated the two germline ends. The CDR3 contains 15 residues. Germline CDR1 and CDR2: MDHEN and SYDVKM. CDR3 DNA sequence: TGTGCCAGCAGTTCCGTGACAGATCAGAACACTGAAGCTTTCTTT. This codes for CASSSVTDQNTEAFF. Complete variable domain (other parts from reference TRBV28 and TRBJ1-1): DVKVTQSSRYLVKRTGEKVFLECVQDMDHENMFWYRQDPGLGLRLIYFSYDVKMKEKGDIPEGYSVSREKKERFSLILESASTNQTSMYLCASSSVTDQNTEAFFGQGTRLTVV.

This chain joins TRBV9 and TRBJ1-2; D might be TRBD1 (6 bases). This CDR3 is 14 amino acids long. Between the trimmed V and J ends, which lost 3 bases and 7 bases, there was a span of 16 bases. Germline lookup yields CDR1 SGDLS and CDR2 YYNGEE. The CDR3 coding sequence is TGTGCCAGCAGCGCCGTGGGGGGGCGAGGTGGCTACACCTTC. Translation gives CASSAVGGRGGYTF. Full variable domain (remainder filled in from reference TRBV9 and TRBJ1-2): DSGVTQTPKHLITATGQRVTLRCSPRSGDLSVYWYQQSLDQGLQFLIQYYNGEERAKGNILERFSAQQFPDLHSELNLSSLELGDSALYFCASSAVGGRGGYTFGSGTRLTVV.

The CDR3 DNA is TGTGCCAGCAGCTACGACAGGGGGAATCAGCCCCAGCATTTT. Protein product: CASSYDRGNQPQHF. The chain employs TRBV11-1 and TRBJ1-5, with 9 bases fitting TRBD1. There are 14 residues in the CDR3. V was clipped by 4 bases and J by 4 bases; unmatched bases: 2. CDR1 is SGHAT and CDR2 is FQDESV in the germline V gene (reference sequence).

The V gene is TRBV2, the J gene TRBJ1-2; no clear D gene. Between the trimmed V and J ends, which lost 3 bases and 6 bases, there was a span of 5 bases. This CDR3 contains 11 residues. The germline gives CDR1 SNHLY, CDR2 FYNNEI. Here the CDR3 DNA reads TGTGCCAGCAGTGACGGGAATGGCTACACCTTC. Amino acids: CASSDGNGYTF.

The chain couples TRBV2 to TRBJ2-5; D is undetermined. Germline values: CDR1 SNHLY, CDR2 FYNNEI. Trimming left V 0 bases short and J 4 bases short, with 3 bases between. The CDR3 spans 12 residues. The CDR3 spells CASSEAIETQYF. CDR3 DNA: TGTGCCAGCAGTGAAGCTATAGAGACCCAGTACTTC.

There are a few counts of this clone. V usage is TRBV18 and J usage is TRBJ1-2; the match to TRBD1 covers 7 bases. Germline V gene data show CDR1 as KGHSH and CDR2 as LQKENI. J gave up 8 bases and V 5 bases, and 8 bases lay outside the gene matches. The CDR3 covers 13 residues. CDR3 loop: CASSTDRERGYTF. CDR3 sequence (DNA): TGTGCCAGCTCAACTGACAGGGAACGAGGCTACACCTTC.

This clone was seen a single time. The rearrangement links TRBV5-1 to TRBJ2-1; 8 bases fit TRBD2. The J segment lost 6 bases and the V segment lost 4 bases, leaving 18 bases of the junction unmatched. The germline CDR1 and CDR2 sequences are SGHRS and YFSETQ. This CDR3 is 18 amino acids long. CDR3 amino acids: CASSLLGLEAGARNEQFF. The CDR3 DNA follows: TGCGCCAGCAGCCTTCTAGGCCTTGAAGCGGGGGCCCGCAATGAGCAGTTCTTC.

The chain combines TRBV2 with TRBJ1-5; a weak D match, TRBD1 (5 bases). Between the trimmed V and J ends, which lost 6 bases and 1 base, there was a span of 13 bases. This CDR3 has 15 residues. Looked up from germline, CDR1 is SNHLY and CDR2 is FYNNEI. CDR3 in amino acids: CASRGGRASNQPQHF. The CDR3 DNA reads TGTGCCAGCAGGGGGGGAAGGGCGAGCAATCAGCCCCAGCATTTT.

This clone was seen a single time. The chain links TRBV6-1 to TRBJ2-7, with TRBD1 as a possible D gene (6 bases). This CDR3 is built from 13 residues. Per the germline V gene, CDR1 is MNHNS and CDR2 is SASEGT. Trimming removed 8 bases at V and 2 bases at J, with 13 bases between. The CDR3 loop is CASRPGTTYEQYF. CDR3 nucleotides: TGTGCCAGCCGACCCGGGACAACCTACGAGCAGTACTTC.